This TCR beta chain was found in a study of CD8 T cells in ankylosing spondylitis. In making TCR beta libraries, quantitative 5'-RACE with molecular barcodes was used. TCRdb re-called the 5' RACE reads with MiXCR, one entry per CDR3 protein. The sample has a few hundred thousand distinct CDR3 sequences, 8% seen once. The sample holds many counts of this clonotype. Its antigen remains unknown. Overall study results and limits: For ankylosing spondylitis blood, a TCR beta motif of fewer than 10 highly homologous variants appeared characteristic. It was reported that disease-linked clones were significantly enriched in matched ankylosing spondylitis synovial fluid. There were earlier reports of some motif variants in reactive arthritis synovial fluid and blood.

The receptor was isolated from a male donor with ankylosing spondylitis. The sequencing sample was made of blood, either unsorted or a sorted T cell fraction (not recorded which).

The CDR3 region is CASIGAGDEQFF. CDR3 DNA sequence: TGTGCCAGTATTGGGGCGGGTGATGAGCAGTTCTTC. The J gene is TRBJ2-1, the V gene TRBV27; D tentatively reads TRBD1 or TRBD2 (5 bases each). The CDR3 is 12 amino acids. CDR1 is MNHEY, CDR2 SMNVEV, per germline (reference sequence). The V and J ends lost 9 bases and 8 bases respectively, with 14 bases between them.